The 13 T cell receptor beta chains reported below all come from one sample, sequenced in a study of control samples from healthy donors and cancer patients. Sequenced by immunoSEQ multiplex PCR; TCRdb stores in-frame clones only, minus some. The data contain 150,000 or so clones, about 93% of them singletons. Sequencing was performed on blood. The receptors here all came from a woman aged 55-70 years in good health.

The J gene is TRBJ2-1, the V gene TRBV15; 12 bases fit TRBD2. CDR3 size: 12 residues. The J segment lost 9 bases and the V segment lost 9 bases, leaving 3 bases of the junction unmatched. The V gene's germline CDR1 is LNHNV and CDR2 YYDKDF (reference sequence). The CDR3 reads CATASGGAEQFF. The CDR3 region has the DNA TGTGCCACGGCTAGCGGGGGGGCTGAGCAGTTCTTC.

The rearrangement joins TRBV6-5 to TRBJ1-6; D uncertain. This CDR3 region has 14 residues. Germline V gene data show CDR1 as MNHEY and CDR2 as SVGAGI. V lost 5 bases and J 11 bases, leaving 16 bases between the germline ends. CDR3 amino acids: CASSQVGGHPPLHF. The CDR3, as DNA: TGTGCCAGCAGTCAGGTGGGCGGGCATCCACCCCTCCACTTT.

The rearrangement joins TRBV5-8 to TRBJ2-2; a weak D match, TRBD2 (5 bases). V lost 1 base to trimming and J lost 6 bases, with 19 bases between them. The CDR3 runs 17 residues. The germline V gene has CDR1 SGHTS and CDR2 YDEGEE. The DNA of the CDR3 is TGTGCCAGCAGCTTGTATTTGAGGGCGGATGGTTCCGGGGAGCTGTTTTTT. Protein: CASSLYLRADGSGELFF.

This chain uses TRBV5-1 with TRBJ1-3; 7 bases align to TRBD1. The CDR3 has 15 amino acids. The germline gives CDR1 SGHRS, CDR2 YFSETQ. The ends lost 4 bases at V and 0 bases at J; junction bases unmatched: 4. The CDR3 spells CASSEGQLSGNTIYF. The CDR3 DNA reads as TGCGCCAGCAGCGAGGGACAGCTCTCTGGAAACACCATATATTTT.

The chain combines TRBV11-2 with TRBJ2-1; D may correspond to TRBD1 or TRBD2 (6 bases each). The CDR3 has 15 residues. The germline V gene has CDR1 SGHAT and CDR2 FQNNGV. Trimming left V 1 base short and J 10 bases short, with 17 bases between. For the CDR3, the DNA is TGTGCCAGCAGCTTAGTAACGGGGGCCCCTCTGGAGCAGTTCTTC. It codes for CASSLVTGAPLEQFF.

This chain joins TRBV7-6 and TRBJ1-6, with 8 bases fitting TRBD1. Germline V gene data show CDR1 as SGHVS and CDR2 as FNYEAQ. The CDR3 is 14 residues long. The J segment lost 9 bases and the V segment lost 3 bases, leaving 4 bases of the junction unmatched. CDR3 DNA sequence: TGTGCCAGCAGCTTCCAGGGGGCGGGTTCACCCCTCCACTTT. Translated, it gives CASSFQGAGSPLHF.

The chain combines TRBV20-1 with TRBJ1-6; D is ambiguous. Germline CDR1 reads DFQATT; CDR2 reads SNEGSKA (reference sequence). V dropped 3 bases and J dropped 9 bases, with 12 bases sitting between them. The CDR3 totals 13 residues. CDR3 in amino acids: CSASTSPSSPLHF. For the CDR3, the DNA is TGCAGTGCTAGTACCTCCCCGAGTTCACCCCTCCACTTT.

This clone has more than one count but fewer than ten. The chain employs TRBV10-3 and TRBJ2-7, with D perhaps matching TRBD1 (6 bases). V was pared by 10 bases and J by 0 bases, with 16 bases between. The germline CDR1 and CDR2 sequences are ENHRY and SYGVKD. The CDR3 length is 14 residues. Here the CDR3 DNA reads TGTGCCACCCACTCACAGGGCAACTCCTACGAGCAGTACTTC. Translation: CATHSQGNSYEQYF.

The chain is built from TRBV7-9 and TRBJ1-3; the D is unclear. V was shortened by 5 bases and J by 2 bases, with 13 bases between the two germline ends. CDR3 length: 15 residues. Germline V gene sequence: CDR1 SEHNR, CDR2 FQNEAQ (reference sequence). The CDR3 reads CASSHAGSPGNTIYF. The CDR3 nucleotides are TGTGCCAGCAGCCACGCAGGTTCTCCTGGAAACACCATATATTTT.

This rearrangement joins TRBV7-9 to TRBJ1-6; 10 nucleotides match TRBD1. Germline CDR1 is SEHNR and CDR2 is FQNEAQ (reference sequence). Trimming cost V 5 bases and J 9 bases; bases outside gene matches: 4. This CDR3 spans 14 amino acids. CDR3 coding DNA: TGTGCCAGCAGCACGGACAGGGGGGGTTCACCCCTCCACTTT. Translated: CASSTDRGGSPLHF.

The rearrangement joins TRBV6-5 to TRBJ1-6; D unresolved. This CDR3 has 15 residues. Germline assignment: CDR1 MNHEY and CDR2 SVGAGI. V was cut by 7 bases and J by 8 bases, with 18 bases left in between. This CDR3 is CASTTESGGDSPLHF. The DNA of the CDR3 is TGTGCCAGCACCACGGAGTCGGGTGGGGATTCACCCCTCCACTTT.

The V gene is TRBV18, the J gene TRBJ2-7, with D perhaps matching TRBD1 (6 bases). The CDR3 has 13 residues. Trimming stripped 8 bases from V and 4 bases from J, with 15 bases between. Germline V lookup: CDR1 KGHSH, CDR2 LQKENI. For the CDR3, the DNA is TGTGCCAGCGCCGTTAACAGGGTTTACGAGCAGTACTTC. Amino acid sequence: CASAVNRVYEQYF.

The chain carries TRBV4-3 and TRBJ1-1; TRBD1 might be the D (6 bases). The V gene lost 4 bases and the J gene lost 5 bases, with 17 bases spanning the gap. This CDR3 has 15 residues. The germline V gene has CDR1 LGHNA and CDR2 YSLEER. DNA for the CDR3: TGCGCCAGCAGCCGAGTCGGCAGGGGAAGGACTGAAGCTTTCTTT. Its protein product is CASSRVGRGRTEAFF.